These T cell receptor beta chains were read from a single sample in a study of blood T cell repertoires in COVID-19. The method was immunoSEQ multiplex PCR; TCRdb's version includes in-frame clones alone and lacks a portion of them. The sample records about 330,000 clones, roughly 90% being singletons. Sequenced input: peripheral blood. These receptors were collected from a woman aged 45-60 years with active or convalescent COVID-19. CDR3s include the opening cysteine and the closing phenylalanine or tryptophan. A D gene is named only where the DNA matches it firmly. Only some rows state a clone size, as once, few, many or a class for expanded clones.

CASNLRATGTSNGYTF	TGTGCCAGCAACCTTAGGGCGACCGGGACATCTAACGGCTACACCTTC	-	TRBJ1-2	TRBV7-8	-
CASSFGTATDTQYF	TGTGCCAGCAGTTTTGGGACAGCTACAGATACGCAGTATTTT	-	TRBJ2-3	TRBV27	TRBD1
CASRDTGVGTEAFF	TGTGCCAGCAGAGACACAGGGGTGGGAACTGAAGCTTTCTTT	-	TRBJ1-1	TRBV6-5	TRBD1
CASSPRGTGGSEQYF	TGTGCCAGCAGTCCCCGAGGGACAGGGGGCTCCGAGCAGTACTTC	-	TRBJ2-7	TRBV6-6	TRBD1
CASSPSGAGQAGTGELFF	TGTGCCAGCTCACCATCGGGGGCCGGACAGGCCGGGACCGGGGAGCTGTTTTTT	-	TRBJ2-2	TRBV18	-
CASGQGAGETQYF	TGTGCCAGCGGACAGGGGGCCGGGGAGACCCAGTACTTC	-	TRBJ2-5	TRBV7-3	TRBD1
CASSEVGAGAKYF	-	-	TRBJ2-7	TRBV6-1	-
CASTGSGNTIYF	TGTGCCAGCACAGGCTCTGGAAACACCATATATTTT	-	TRBJ1-3	TRBV12-3/TRBV12-4	-
CASSLQGYTQYF	TGTGCCAGCAGTTTACAGGGGTATACGCAGTATTTT	-	TRBJ2-3	TRBV12-3/TRBV12-4	-
CAWGDSSWEQYF	TGTGCCTGGGGGGACAGTTCTTGGGAGCAGTACTTC	-	TRBJ2-7	TRBV30	TRBD1
CASSKDRGNQLQHF	TGTGCCAGCAGTAAAGACAGGGGTAATCAGCTCCAGCATTTT	-	TRBJ1-5	TRBV27	TRBD1
CASSSGLAGGTNTGELFF	TGTGCCAGCAGCTCCGGACTAGCGGGGGGAACGAACACCGGGGAGCTGTTTTTT	-	TRBJ2-2	TRBV7-2	TRBD2
CASSLDRRNNSPLHF	TGCGCCAGCAGCTTGGACAGGAGAAATAATTCACCCCTCCACTTT	-	TRBJ1-6	TRBV5-1	-
CAITLDRGRVQPQHF	TGTGCCATCACCTTGGACAGGGGAAGGGTTCAGCCCCAGCATTTT	-	TRBJ1-5	TRBV10-3	TRBD1
CASSHLPGQLLSGANVLTF	TGTGCCAGCAGCCATCTACCCGGACAGCTGCTCTCTGGGGCCAACGTCCTGACTTTC	-	TRBJ2-6	TRBV6-2/TRBV6-3	-
CATSDPFSQENTEAFF	TGTGCCACCAGTGACCCTTTCTCCCAGGAGAACACTGAAGCTTTCTTT	-	TRBJ1-1	TRBV24-1	-
CASSRGLETEAFF	TGTGCCAGCTCCCGGGGGTTGGAGACTGAAGCTTTCTTT	-	TRBJ1-1	TRBV3-1/TRBV3-2	-
CASSPAAGVNTEAFF	TGTGCCAGCTCACCAGCGGCAGGGGTGAACACTGAAGCTTTCTTT	-	TRBJ1-1	TRBV18	-
CASSSISRADTEAFF	TGCGCCAGCAGCTCTATCTCCAGGGCGGACACTGAAGCTTTCTTT	once	TRBJ1-1	TRBV5-1	-
CASSGIAGLRSGANVLTF	TGTGCCAGTAGTGGGATAGCGGGACTTAGGTCTGGGGCCAACGTCCTGACTTTC	-	TRBJ2-6	TRBV19	TRBD2
CASSGALRGGYGYTF	TGTGCCAGCAGTGGGGCCCTTCGGGGGGGCTATGGCTACACCTTC	-	TRBJ1-2	TRBV2	-
CASSEALPRNQPQHF	TGTGCCAGCAGTGAAGCGCTTCCTAGAAATCAGCCCCAGCATTTT	-	TRBJ1-5	TRBV2	-
CASTTGTGSGNTIYF	TGTGCCAGCACGACCGGGACAGGGTCTGGAAACACCATATATTTT	few	TRBJ1-3	TRBV2	TRBD1
CASSLGLMAAEAFF	TGTGCCAGCAGTTTGGGACTGATGGCAGCTGAAGCTTTCTTT	once	TRBJ1-1	TRBV28	-
CASSNSGTTYTF	TGTGCCAGCAGCAACTCCGGGACAACCTACACCTTC	-	TRBJ1-2	TRBV11-2	-
CATSDSGTGVGETQYF	TGTGCCACCAGTGATTCGGGGACAGGGGTGGGGGAGACCCAGTACTTC	-	TRBJ2-5	TRBV24-1	TRBD1
CASGLSRPGYAGELFF	TGTGCTAGTGGTTTGTCCCGCCCAGGGTACGCCGGGGAGCTGTTTTTT	-	TRBJ2-2	TRBV12-5	-
CATSDKDRVTYNEQFF	TGTGCCACCAGTGACAAGGACAGGGTCACTTACAATGAGCAGTTCTTC	-	TRBJ2-1	TRBV24-1	TRBD1
CASSTSRDRDNEQFF	TGTGCCAGCAGCACTTCAAGAGACCGGGACAATGAGCAGTTCTTC	-	TRBJ2-1	TRBV7-3	-
CASSLGQGLGEQFF	TGCGCCAGCAGCTTGGGACAGGGTCTAGGGGAGCAGTTCTTC	-	TRBJ2-1	TRBV5-1	TRBD1
CASSVYLAEAFF	TGTGCCAGCAGCGTCTACTTAGCTGAAGCTTTCTTT	-	TRBJ1-1	TRBV2	-
CASSFGQGNGELFF	TGTGCCAGCAGTTTCGGACAGGGGAACGGGGAGCTGTTTTTT	-	TRBJ2-2	TRBV6-5	TRBD1
CASSEQAYGGNQPQHF	TGTGCCAGCAGCGAGCAGGCTTACGGGGGCAATCAGCCCCAGCATTTT	few	TRBJ1-5	TRBV5-5	-
CASSDGSGDNQPQHF	TGTGCCAGCAGTGACGGAAGCGGGGACAATCAGCCCCAGCATTTT	-	TRBJ1-5	TRBV6-2/TRBV6-3	-
CASSYRTSANYGYTF	TGTGCCAGCAGCTACAGGACGTCCGCCAACTATGGCTACACCTTC	-	TRBJ1-2	TRBV2	-
CASSYKAEKDTEAFF	TGTGCCAGCAGTTACAAGGCGGAGAAGGACACTGAAGCTTTCTTT	-	TRBJ1-1	TRBV6-6	-
CASSFGTGYNEQYF	TGTGCCAGCAGTTTTGGGACAGGGTATAACGAGCAGTACTTC	-	TRBJ2-7	TRBV27	TRBD1
CASSDSTENTEAFF	TGTGCCAGCAGTGACTCGACAGAGAACACTGAAGCTTTCTTT	-	TRBJ1-1	TRBV6-4	-
CASSTTGYTEAFF	TGTGCCAGCAGCACGACTGGGTACACTGAAGCTTTCTTT	-	TRBJ1-1	TRBV5-4	-
CATSRSRGRSGNTIYF	TGTGCCACCAGCAGAAGCAGGGGGAGATCGGGAAACACCATATATTTT	-	TRBJ1-3	TRBV15	TRBD1
CASSLFSGGSYEQYF	TGTGCCAGCAGCCTCTTTAGCGGGGGTAGTTACGAGCAGTACTTC	-	TRBJ2-7	TRBV2	TRBD2
CASSTYNEQFF	TGCGCCAGCAGTACCTACAATGAGCAGTTCTTC	-	TRBJ2-1	TRBV5-1	-
CASSSRGDTQYF	TGTGCCAGTAGTTCTAGGGGAGATACGCAGTATTTT	-	TRBJ2-3	TRBV19	-
CASSTFTFPYEQYF	TGTGCCAGCAGTACCTTTACATTCCCCTACGAGCAGTACTTC	-	TRBJ2-7	TRBV3-1/TRBV3-2	-
CASSVGASGSYNEQFF	TGTGCCAGCAGCGTAGGAGCTAGCGGGAGTTACAATGAGCAGTTCTTC	-	TRBJ2-1	TRBV9	TRBD2
CASSPRGLYEQYF	TGTGCCAGCAGCCCCAGGGGTCTCTACGAGCAGTACTTC	-	TRBJ2-7	TRBV6-6	-
CASSLGQGAGPYGYTF	TGTGCCAGCAGCCTAGGACAGGGGGCGGGTCCCTATGGCTACACCTTC	once	TRBJ1-2	TRBV5-5	TRBD1
CASSLNRFVTEAFF	TGTGCCAGCAGTTTAAACAGATTTGTAACTGAAGCTTTCTTT	-	TRBJ1-1	TRBV27	-
CASHRGSNTEAFF	TGTGCCAGCCACAGGGGATCGAACACTGAAGCTTTCTTT	-	TRBJ1-1	TRBV2	TRBD1
CASSLIRGRLGNEQFF	TGCGCCAGCAGCCTTATCAGGGGGCGTTTAGGGAATGAGCAGTTCTTC	-	TRBJ2-1	TRBV4-3	TRBD1
CASSESRGIVYEQYF	TGTGCCAGCAGTGAAAGCAGGGGAATAGTCTACGAGCAGTACTTC	-	TRBJ2-7	TRBV2	-
CATTGGDEKSPLHF	TGTGCCACCACAGGGGGCGATGAAAAGTCACCCCTCCACTTT	-	TRBJ1-6	TRBV10-3	TRBD1
CASSLLRGGYGYTF	TGTGCCAGCAGTTTATTGAGGGGGGGCTATGGCTACACCTTC	-	TRBJ1-2	TRBV28	-
CASSSGGTHTEAFF	TGTGCCAGCAGCTCGGGCGGGACCCACACTGAAGCTTTCTTT	-	TRBJ1-1	TRBV5-4	-
CASSPQGQNIEAFF	TGTGCCAGCTCACCACAGGGACAGAATATTGAAGCTTTCTTT	-	TRBJ1-1	TRBV18	TRBD1